These 17 T cell receptor beta chains originate from one sample sequenced in a study of T cell changes during pregnancy in multiple sclerosis. The repertoire was sequenced with immunoSEQ multiplex PCR; TCRdb's copy has only in-frame clones and lacks some. There are 57,000 or so clones in the sample; just over 90% occur only once, and 1% to 1.5% lies in the top ten. The specimen comprised peripheral blood, sampled in the second trimester of pregnancy. The receptor set was obtained from a female donor with multiple sclerosis, enrolled in a pregnancy study.

V is TRBV18 and J is TRBJ1-1; 12 positions match TRBD1. This CDR3 has 14 amino acids. In germline, CDR1 is KGHSH, CDR2 LQKENI. Trimming took 5 bases from V and 7 from J; bases not matched to a gene: 5. CDR3 protein: CASSAGTGGFEAFF. The CDR3 DNA reads as TGTGCCAGCTCAGCCGGGACAGGGGGCTTTGAAGCTTTCTTT.

The chain is built from TRBV9 and TRBJ2-1, with D perhaps TRBD1 (5 bases). Germline assignment: CDR1 SGDLS and CDR2 YYNGEE. V was shortened by 0 bases and J by 2 bases, with 6 bases between the two germline ends. The CDR3 sequence is 14 residues long. In nucleotides, the CDR3 is TGTGCCAGCAGCGTAGCAGGGACCTACAATGAGCAGTTCTTC. Amino acid sequence: CASSVAGTYNEQFF.

The V gene is TRBV5-1, the J gene TRBJ1-6; D may be TRBD1 (5 bases). Germline lookup yields CDR1 SGHRS and CDR2 YFSETQ. The CDR3 totals 15 residues. The germline V and J ends were trimmed by 0 bases and 7 bases, with 11 bases remaining between them. CDR3 nucleotides: TGCGCCAGCAGCTTGGGAGACAGCCAGAATTCACCCCTCCACTTT. Amino acids: CASSLGDSQNSPLHF.

This chain joins TRBV4-2 and TRBJ1-3; D call uncertain. Germline CDR1 is LGHNA and CDR2 is YNFKEQ. The V end lost 0 bases, the J end lost 0 bases, and 6 bases lay between the germline ends. This CDR3 is 15 amino acids long. This CDR3 reads CASSQDGNSGNTIYF. The CDR3 nucleotides read TGTGCCAGCAGCCAAGATGGCAACTCTGGAAACACCATATATTTT.

J is TRBJ2-1 and V is TRBV28; 12 bases align to TRBD2. The length of the CDR3 is 16 residues. CDR1 is MDHEN and CDR2 is SYDVKM in the germline V gene. V trimming: 1 base; J trimming: 7 bases; junction bases outside the gene matches: 5. CDR3 region: CASSLSSGGAKNEQFF. The CDR3 DNA is TGTGCCAGCAGTTTATCTAGCGGGGGGGCTAAGAATGAGCAGTTCTTC.

The chain employs TRBV9 and TRBJ1-1; D is perhaps TRBD1 (6 bases). The length of the CDR3 is 15 residues. The germline V gene has CDR1 SGDLS and CDR2 YYNGEE. V was pared by 2 bases and J by 5 bases, with 16 bases between. The CDR3 DNA sequence: TGTGCCAGCAGCGTGAGGGGGGGGTTAGGAACTGAAGCTTTCTTT. Translating gives CASSVRGGLGTEAFF.

This rearrangement joins TRBV5-1 to TRBJ1-4, with TRBD1 identical over 8 bases. Unmatched junction bases numbered 4, after V lost 4 bases and J lost 5 bases. The length of the CDR3 is 14 residues. Germline CDR1 reads SGHRS; CDR2 reads YFSETQ. CDR3 sequence: CASSHGTGNEKLFF. The CDR3 DNA sequence: TGCGCCAGCAGCCACGGGACAGGAAATGAAAAACTGTTTTTT.

The J gene is TRBJ1-2, the V gene TRBV19; 9 bases are shared with TRBD1. With V trimmed by 3 bases and J by 12 bases, 17 bases remained unmatched. Germline V gene lookup returns CDR1 LNHDA and CDR2 SQIVND (reference sequence). The CDR3 is 16 amino acids. In DNA form, the CDR3 reads TGTGCCAGTAGTATCGTCGTACTGCGGGACAGGGAAGTGAACACCTTC. Its protein product is CASSIVVLRDREVNTF.

Concerning this clone: This sample also contains other DNA sequences that code for the same CDR3. This sequence joins TRBV30 and TRBJ1-1; possibly TRBD1 for D (5 bases). The length of the CDR3 is 13 residues. V lost 3 bases to trimming and J lost 1 base, with 9 bases between them. Germline V lookup: CDR1 GTSNPN, CDR2 SVGIG (reference sequence). The CDR3 here is CAWSVDRNTEAFF. For the CDR3, the DNA is TGTGCCTGGAGCGTAGACAGGAACACTGAAGCTTTCTTT.

The rearrangement uses TRBV5-5 and TRBJ2-3; 9 nucleotides agree with TRBD2. The CDR3 runs to 13 residues. Trimming cost V 1 base and J 6 bases; bases outside gene matches: 0. From germline, CDR1 is SGHKS and CDR2 YYEKEE (reference sequence). The CDR3 sequence is CASSLTSGDTQYF. The CDR3, as DNA: TGTGCCAGCAGCTTGACTAGCGGGGATACGCAGTATTTT.

The J gene is TRBJ2-5, the V gene TRBV5-1; a weak D match, TRBD2 (5 bases). The germline V and J ends were trimmed by 4 bases and 2 bases, with 15 bases remaining between them. This CDR3 region has 15 residues. From germline, CDR1 is SGHRS and CDR2 YFSETQ. The CDR3 loop is CASSPILRGQETQYF. The CDR3 DNA is TGCGCCAGCAGCCCGATCTTACGGGGACAAGAGACCCAGTACTTC.

This sequence joins TRBV5-4 and TRBJ2-7, with 8 bases identical to TRBD1. The CDR3 is 14 amino acids. J lost 2 bases, V lost 6 bases, and 7 bases had no gene match. Germline CDR1 SGHNT, CDR2 YYREEE (reference sequence). CDR3 in amino acids: CASKIRDRPYEQYF. The CDR3, as DNA: TGTGCCAGCAAGATCCGGGACAGGCCCTACGAGCAGTACTTC.

The count of this clone is one. This chain connects TRBV6-4 to TRBJ2-1, with 11 bases fitting TRBD2. V lost 0 bases to trimming and J lost 4 bases; unmatched junction nucleotides: 2. Germline V gene data show CDR1 as MRHNA and CDR2 as SNTAGT. This CDR3 contains 16 residues. CDR3 DNA: TGTGCCAGCAGTGACTCGGCTAGCGGGGGGTACAATGAGCAGTTCTTC. Translated: CASSDSASGGYNEQFF.

The chain combines TRBV28 with TRBJ2-5; D remains ambiguous. Deletions cut 7 bases from V and 3 bases from J, with 9 bases between. This CDR3 region has 12 residues. The germline CDR1 and CDR2 sequences are MDHEN and SYDVKM. CDR3 sequence reads: CASKDKKETQYF. The CDR3 coding sequence is TGTGCCAGCAAAGACAAAAAAGAGACCCAGTACTTC.

In its sample, this clone was seen a few times. The V gene is TRBV30, the J gene TRBJ2-2, with 8 bases matching TRBD1. Per germline, CDR1 GTSNPN and CDR2 SVGIG (reference sequence). The V and J ends lost 7 bases and 0 bases, in that order; junction bases with no gene match: 1. CDR3 length: 13 residues. The CDR3 bases are TGTGCCTCGGGACAGGCGAACACCGGGGAGCTGTTTTTT. Protein sequence: CASGQANTGELFF. The full variable domain, with the rest looked up from reference TRBV30 and TRBJ2-2, is SQTIHQWPATLVQPVGSPLSLECTVEGTSNPNLYWYRQAAGRGLQLLFYSVGIGQISSEVPQNLSASRPQDRQFILSSKKLLLSDSGFYLCASGQANTGELFFGEGSRLTVL.

The gene calls are TRBV4-1 and TRBJ2-1; 7 bases map to TRBD1. The V and J ends lost 4 bases and 7 bases, in that order; junction bases with no gene match: 10. Germline loops: CDR1 MGHRA, CDR2 YSYEKL. The CDR3 runs to 15 residues. DNA of the CDR3: TGCGCCAGCAGCCTACCGGGCTCCAGGGGGAATGAGCAGTTCTTC. It codes for CASSLPGSRGNEQFF.

The J gene is TRBJ2-2, the V gene TRBV6-1, with 7 bases aligning to TRBD2. The CDR3 loop spans 13 amino acids. CDR1 and CDR2 from the germline V gene are MNHNS and SASEGT. V shed 8 bases and J 3 bases; nucleotides not matched to a gene: 3. The CDR3 DNA reads as TGTGCCAGCCAGGGACTATACACCGGGGAGCTGTTTTTT. Amino acid sequence: CASQGLYTGELFF.